This T cell receptor beta chain was recorded in a study of blood T cell repertoires in COVID-19. For the study at large: Whether acute or convalescent, the COVID-19 samples came from the United States, Italy and Spain. T cells, B-cell-depleted T cells, or PBMCs provided the cDNA or gDNA that served as material.

There are a few counts of this clone. In the study's own analysis: By means of reference gene primer amplification, nucleated cell counts were estimated. Profiled with immunoSEQ multiplex PCR; TCRdb holds only in-frame clones, not every one. D and trimming were read from the DNA, whereas the V and J calls and clone size are those reported in that table. The table includes under 200,000 clones, approximately 80% detected once. The origin of this receptor is a woman in her fifties or sixties with acute or convalescent COVID-19. The sequenced sample consisted of peripheral blood.

The CDR3 bases are TGTGCCAGCAGCGGCCGGTCGGATGAAAAACTGTTTTTT. Its translation: CASSGRSDEKLFF. The chain employs TRBV9 and TRBJ1-4; D is undetermined. The CDR3 covers 13 residues. The V and J ends lost 3 bases and 6 bases respectively, with 9 bases between them. CDR1 is SGDLS and CDR2 is YYNGEE in the germline V gene. Full variable domain (remainder filled in from reference TRBV9 and TRBJ1-4): DSGVTQTPKHLITATGQRVTLRCSPRSGDLSVYWYQQSLDQGLQFLIQYYNGEERAKGNILERFSAQQFPDLHSELNLSSLELGDSALYFCASSGRSDEKLFFGSGTQLSVL.